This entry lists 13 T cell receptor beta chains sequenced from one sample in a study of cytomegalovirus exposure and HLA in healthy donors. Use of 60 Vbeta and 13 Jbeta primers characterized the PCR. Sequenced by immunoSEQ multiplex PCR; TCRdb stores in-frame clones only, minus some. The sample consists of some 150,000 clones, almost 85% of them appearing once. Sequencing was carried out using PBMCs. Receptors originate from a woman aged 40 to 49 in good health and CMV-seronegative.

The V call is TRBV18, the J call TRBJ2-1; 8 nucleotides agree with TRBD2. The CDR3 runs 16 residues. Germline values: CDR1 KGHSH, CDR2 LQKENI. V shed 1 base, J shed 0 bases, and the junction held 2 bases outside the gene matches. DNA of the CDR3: TGTGCCAGCTCACCACAGAGCGGGGGCTCCTACAATGAGCAGTTCTTC. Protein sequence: CASSPQSGGSYNEQFF.

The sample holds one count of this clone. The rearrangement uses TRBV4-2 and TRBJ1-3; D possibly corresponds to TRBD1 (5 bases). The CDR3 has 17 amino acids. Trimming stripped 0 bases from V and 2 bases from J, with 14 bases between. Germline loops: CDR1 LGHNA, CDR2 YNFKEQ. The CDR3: CASSQDLGRVTGNTIYF. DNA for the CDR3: TGTGCCAGCAGCCAAGATTTGGGCAGGGTGACTGGAAACACCATATATTTT.

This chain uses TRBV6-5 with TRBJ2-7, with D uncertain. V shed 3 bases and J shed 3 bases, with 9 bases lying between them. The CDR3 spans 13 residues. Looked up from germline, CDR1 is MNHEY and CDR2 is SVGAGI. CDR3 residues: CASSYRIFYEQYF. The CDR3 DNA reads TGTGCCAGCAGTTATAGAATTTTCTACGAGCAGTACTTC.

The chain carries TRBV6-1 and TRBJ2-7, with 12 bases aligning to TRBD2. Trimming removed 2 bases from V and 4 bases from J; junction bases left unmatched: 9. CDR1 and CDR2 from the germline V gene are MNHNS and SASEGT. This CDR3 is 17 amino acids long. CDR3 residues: CASSEPSGRAGGYEQYF. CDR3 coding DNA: TGTGCCAGCAGTGAACCTAGCGGGAGGGCCGGGGGGTACGAGCAGTACTTC.

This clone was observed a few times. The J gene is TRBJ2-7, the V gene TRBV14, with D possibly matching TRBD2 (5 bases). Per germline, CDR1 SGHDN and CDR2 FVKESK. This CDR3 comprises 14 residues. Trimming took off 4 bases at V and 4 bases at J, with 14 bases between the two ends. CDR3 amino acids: CASSPTGILYEQYF. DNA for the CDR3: TGTGCCAGCAGCCCCACCGGGATTCTTTACGAGCAGTACTTC. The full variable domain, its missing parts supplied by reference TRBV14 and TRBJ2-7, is EAGVTQFPSHSVIEKGQTVTLRCDPISGHDNLYWYRRVMGKEIKFLLHFVKESKQDESGMPNNRFLAERTGGTYSTLKVQPAELEDSGVYFCASSPTGILYEQYFGPGTRLTVT.

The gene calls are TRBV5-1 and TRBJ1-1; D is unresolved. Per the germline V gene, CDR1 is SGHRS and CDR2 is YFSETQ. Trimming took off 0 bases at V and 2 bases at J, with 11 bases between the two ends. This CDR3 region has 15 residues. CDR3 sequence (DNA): TGCGCCAGCAGCTTGGGCGGTGGTGCCAACACTGAAGCTTTCTTT. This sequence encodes CASSLGGGANTEAFF. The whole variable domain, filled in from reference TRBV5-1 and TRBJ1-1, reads KAGVTQTPRYLIKTRGQQVTLSCSPISGHRSVSWYQQTPGQGLQFLFEYFSETQRNKGNFPGRFSGRQFSNSRSEMNVSTLELGDSALYLCASSLGGGANTEAFFGQGTRLTVV.

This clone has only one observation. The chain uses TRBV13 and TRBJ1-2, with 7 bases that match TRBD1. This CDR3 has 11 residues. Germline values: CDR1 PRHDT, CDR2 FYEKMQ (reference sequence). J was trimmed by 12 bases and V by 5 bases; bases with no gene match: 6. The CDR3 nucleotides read TGTGCCAGCAGCGTCGACAGGGAGGACACCTTC. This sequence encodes CASSVDREDTF. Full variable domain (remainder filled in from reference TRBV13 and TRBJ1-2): AAGVIQSPRHLIKEKRETATLKCYPIPRHDTVYWYQQGPGQDPQFLISFYEKMQSDKGSIPDRFSAQQFSDYHSELNMSSLELGDSALYFCASSVDREDTFGSGTRLTVV.

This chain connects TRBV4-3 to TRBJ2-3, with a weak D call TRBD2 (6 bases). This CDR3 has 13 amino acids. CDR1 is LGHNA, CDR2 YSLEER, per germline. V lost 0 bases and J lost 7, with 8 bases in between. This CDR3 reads CASSQEDYHTQYF. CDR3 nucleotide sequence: TGCGCCAGCAGCCAAGAGGACTACCATACGCAGTATTTT.

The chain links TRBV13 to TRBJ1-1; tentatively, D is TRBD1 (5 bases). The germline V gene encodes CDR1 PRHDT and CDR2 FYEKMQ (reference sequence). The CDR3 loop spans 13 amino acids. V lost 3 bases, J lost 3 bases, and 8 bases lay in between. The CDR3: CASSFWGDTEAFF. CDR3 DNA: TGTGCCAGCAGCTTTTGGGGGGACACTGAAGCTTTCTTT. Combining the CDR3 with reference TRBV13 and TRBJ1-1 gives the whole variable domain AAGVIQSPRHLIKEKRETATLKCYPIPRHDTVYWYQQGPGQDPQFLISFYEKMQSDKGSIPDRFSAQQFSDYHSELNMSSLELGDSALYFCASSFWGDTEAFFGQGTRLTVV.

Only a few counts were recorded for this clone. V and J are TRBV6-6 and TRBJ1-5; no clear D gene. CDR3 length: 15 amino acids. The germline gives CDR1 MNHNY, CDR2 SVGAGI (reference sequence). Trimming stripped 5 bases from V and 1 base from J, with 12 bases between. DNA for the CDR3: TGTGCCAGCAGTGATTATTCGGGAAGCAATCAGCCCCAGCATTTT. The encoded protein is CASSDYSGSNQPQHF.

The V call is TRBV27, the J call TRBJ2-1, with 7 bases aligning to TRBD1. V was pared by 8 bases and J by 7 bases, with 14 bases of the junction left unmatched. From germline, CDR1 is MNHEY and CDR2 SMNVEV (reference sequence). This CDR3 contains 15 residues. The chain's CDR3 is CASRYADRVANEQFF. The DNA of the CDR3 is TGTGCCAGCCGTTACGCCGACAGGGTAGCTAATGAGCAGTTCTTC.

Here the CDR3 reads CASSLGLARSNEQFF. In DNA, the CDR3 is TGCGCCAGCAGCCTGGGACTAGCGCGATCGAATGAGCAGTTCTTC. V usage is TRBV4-3 and J usage is TRBJ2-1; 10 bases agree with TRBD2. This CDR3 comprises 15 residues. J was trimmed by 7 bases and V by 4 bases; bases with no gene match: 7. Germline V gene lookup returns CDR1 LGHNA and CDR2 YSLEER.

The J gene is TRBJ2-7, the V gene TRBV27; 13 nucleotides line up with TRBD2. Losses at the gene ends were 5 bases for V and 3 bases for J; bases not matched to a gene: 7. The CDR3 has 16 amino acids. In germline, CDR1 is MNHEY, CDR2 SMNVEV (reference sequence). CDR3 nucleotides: TGTGCCAGCAGTATGCTGGGACTAGCGGGACTCTACGAGCAGTACTTC. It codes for CASSMLGLAGLYEQYF.